The entry that follows covers one TCR beta chain sequence. Its cognate antigen is unknown. The data derive from a study of cytomegalovirus exposure and HLA in healthy donors. Study in general: A prior analysis found roughly 110 million unique TCR beta sequences from 170 million or so T cells.

A multiplex PCR was run with 60 Vbeta primers and 13 Jbeta primers. Measured with immunoSEQ multiplex PCR; TCRdb has only the in-frame clones, and not every one. The sample records around 140,000 clones, around 80% being singletons. Per the germline V gene, CDR1 is SGHVS and CDR2 is FNYEAQ. The ends were cut back, 4 bases at V and 5 bases at J, with 14 bases in the middle. This CDR3 spans 14 amino acids. General study points: Links to common viral pathogens appeared, in a later analysis, for several of the most significant clusters. Analyses of presence and absence presupposed an approximately uniform sequencing depth across donors.

Sequences were obtained from PBMCs. The source of this sequence is a female donor in good health and CMV-seronegative. The chain couples TRBV7-6 to TRBJ2-5; possible D gene TRBD2, 5 bases. CDR3: CASSSRGSGETQYF. DNA for the CDR3: TGTGCCAGCAGCTCCCGTGGGTCGGGGGAGACCCAGTACTTC.